The sequence of this T cell receptor beta chain was determined in a study of beta chain features in type 1 diabetes. Investigators reverse transcribed all isolated RNA, so they sequenced expressed TCRB transcripts. The method was immunoSEQ multiplex PCR; TCRdb's version includes in-frame clones alone and lacks a portion of them. Of fewer than 250,000 clones detected, around 68% appear once; the ten largest clones hold almost 0.055%. The CDR3 consists of 15 residues. CDR1 is SEHNR, CDR2 FQNEAQ, per germline (reference sequence). Between the trimmed V and J ends, which lost 1 base and 8 bases, there was a span of 17 bases.

The sample comprised naive CD4+ T cells from blood. The chain joins TRBV7-9 to TRBJ1-2; D is possibly TRBD1 (6 bases). The receptor was derived from a man younger than 45 in good health. The CDR3 DNA follows: TGTGCCAGCAGCTTAGTCATTGCAGGGGTGCGCGGCTACACCTTC. Translation: CASSLVIAGVRGYTF.